This T cell receptor beta chain was recorded in a study of cytomegalovirus exposure and HLA in healthy donors. This CDR3 has 14 residues. With 5 bases removed from V and 3 bases from J, the gap between germline ends came to 10 bases. Germline V gene lookup returns CDR1 SGHTA and CDR2 FQGNSA. The protocol was immunoSEQ multiplex PCR, while the TCRdb copy is restricted to in-frame clones and leaves out a portion. The sample records 200,000 or so clones, 80% to 90% being singletons. The sequence came from a woman aged 18-29 years in good health and CMV-seropositive. The chain recombines TRBV7-2 with TRBJ1-4, with a weak D call TRBD1 (5 bases). Sequenced sample: PBMCs. CDR3 coding DNA: TGTGCCAGCAGCCCAGGACAACCTAATGAAAAACTGTTTTTT. It encodes CASSPGQPNEKLFF.